This T cell receptor (beta chain) is from a study of CD8 T cells in ankylosing spondylitis (dated by TCRdb to 2016 to 2017). Background for the entire study: The study profiled T cell receptor beta repertoires in healthy donors and ankylosing spondylitis patients to find disease-linked TCR variants. The whole study cohort included about a hundred healthy donors and around 25 ankylosing spondylitis patients. Peripheral blood samples were taken, and synovial fluid was additionally collected from ankylosing spondylitis patients.

TCRdb lists the instrument as Illumina HiSeq 2500. Quantitative 5'-RACE with molecular barcodes was used to prepare TCR beta libraries. The original methods were these. To identify disease-linked TCR variants, a new computational method was used, one built on a probabilistic model of VDJ rearrangement. TCRdb reworked the public reads: Q25 trimming with fastp, MiXCR clone assembly, productive beta chains retained. Entries that share a CDR3 protein sequence are merged under the most common genes and DNA. The V and J calls reflect TCRdb's pipeline rather than the authors' work. Within this sample are under 250,000 distinct CDR3 sequences, with around 8% of them counted one time only. The top ten hold more than 4.5% of the sample. Relative to germline, V is missing 4 bases and J is missing 7 bases, with 3 bases of the junction outside any gene match. The germline V gene gives CDR1 as SQVTM and CDR2 as ANQGSEA. From cysteine to phenylalanine, the CDR3 is 13 amino acids long. Only the CDR3 DNA stays, 39 bases, in frame from base 1.

On this clonotype itself: No cognate antigen has been identified for it. Base-call qualities are not available, and no considerably larger clone is one nucleotide away.

What the research found in general, with its limitations: A TCR beta motif made up of several highly homologous amino acid variants appeared to be characteristic of blood from ankylosing spondylitis patients. Some TCR beta motif variants had previously been reported in synovial fluid and blood of reactive arthritis patients, which suggested common disease-initiation mechanisms. Significant enrichment of the disease-linked clones was reported in matched synovial fluid samples from ankylosing spondylitis patients. In peripheral blood, the disease-linked clones were found at relatively low frequencies and had a CD8+ phenotype.

This TCR was sampled from a female donor with ankylosing spondylitis or in good health (not recorded which). The chain is assembled from TRBV29-1 and TRBJ2-1, with 11 junctional bases fitting TRBD2. Material: blood, either unsorted or a sorted T cell fraction (not recorded which). At the DNA level, the sequence is TGCAGCGTTGGTAGCGGGAGGGTGAATGAGCAGTTCTTC. This sequence encodes CSVGSGRVNEQFF.